Below, 16 T cell receptor beta chains from the same sample are listed, as sequenced in a study of T-cell reconstitution after alpha-beta-depleted transplantation in children. The library targeted TCRbeta and was prepared with unique molecular identifiers. From the PCR reads, TCRdb called clonotypes with MiXCR, one entry per CDR3 protein. The sample has 240,000 or so distinct CDR3 sequences; around 7.5% are singletons. The sequencing here drew on PBMCs, mostly from graft donor cells, taken 180 days after TCRalphabeta/CD19-depleted stem cell transplant. The origin of the receptors is a male patient younger than 18 who had a stem cell transplant for acute lymphoblastic leukemia, so the T cells may come from the graft donor.

The chain has TRBV6-5 and TRBJ1-2; TRBD1 matches at 7 bases. CDR1 and CDR2 (germline): MNHEY, SVGAGI. J lost 8 bases, V lost 7 bases, and 4 bases had no gene match. This CDR3 is built from 11 residues. CDR3 loop: CASTDRVGYTF. DNA of the CDR3: TGTGCCAGCACAGACAGGGTCGGCTACACCTTC.

V gene TRBV18 combines with J gene TRBJ1-1; D ambiguous. This CDR3 is 13 amino acids long. V shed 3 bases and J shed 5 bases, with 10 bases lying between them. Germline lookup yields CDR1 KGHSH and CDR2 LQKENI. CDR3: CASSPKGSTEAFF. The CDR3 nucleotides read TGTGCCAGCTCACCGAAGGGAAGTACTGAAGCTTTCTTT.

There are many counts of this clonotype. This chain connects TRBV10-3 to TRBJ2-7; tentatively, D is TRBD2 (7 bases). This CDR3 has 12 residues. Trimming removed 3 bases from V and 6 bases from J, with 9 bases in between. Germline V gene sequence: CDR1 ENHRY, CDR2 SYGVKD. The CDR3 sequence is CAISEGGGEQYF. As DNA, the CDR3 is TGTGCCATCAGTGAAGGGGGGGGCGAGCAGTACTTC.

This clonotype has a count of ten or more. This rearrangement joins TRBV6-2 or TRBV6-3 to TRBJ2-1; D might be TRBD1 (6 bases). V lost 4 bases and J 7 bases, leaving 17 bases between the germline ends. This CDR3 region has 15 residues. Germline CDR1 is MNHEY and CDR2 is SVGEGT. The CDR3 bases are TGTGCCAGCAGTTCAACGGACAGCGCGACGAATGAGCAGTTCTTC. This codes for CASSSTDSATNEQFF.

This clonotype was detected many times. The chain combines TRBV5-1 with TRBJ2-7; 10 bases are shared with TRBD2. V lost 2 bases to trimming and J lost 3 bases; unmatched junction nucleotides: 2. Germline assignment: CDR1 SGHRS and CDR2 YFSETQ. The CDR3 runs 14 residues. The CDR3 DNA follows: TGCGCCAGCAGCTTCCTAGCGGGAGACTACGAGCAGTACTTC. It is translated as CASSFLAGDYEQYF.

The chain employs TRBV20-1 and TRBJ2-4; 11 bases align to TRBD1. CDR3 length: 15 amino acids. Trimming at V came to 7 bases and at J to 0 bases, leaving 5 bases not matched to a gene. The V gene's germline CDR1 is DFQATT and CDR2 SNEGSKA (reference sequence). The CDR3 DNA follows: TGCAGTGTCTGGGGGACAGGGGGAGCCAAAAACATTCAGTACTTC. Protein product: CSVWGTGGAKNIQYF.

This clonotype was counted many times. CDR3 loop: CASSRQDETYEQYF. The CDR3 DNA reads as TGCGCCAGCAGTCGGCAGGACGAAACCTACGAGCAGTACTTC. The genes are TRBV5-1 and TRBJ2-7; D remains unclear. This CDR3 has 14 residues. Germline values: CDR1 SGHRS, CDR2 YFSETQ. V was shortened by 5 bases and J by 2 bases, with 14 bases between the two germline ends.

Of note for this clonotype: This may be a read error, as it is one base from a much larger clone. The chain uses TRBV20-1 and TRBJ2-7; a weak D match, TRBD1 (6 bases). The germline gives CDR1 DFQATT, CDR2 SNEGSKA (reference sequence). CDR3 length equals 13 residues. As DNA, the CDR3 is TGCGGTGCGTTAACCGGGACAACCAACGAGCAGTACTTC. It specifies CGALTGTTNEQYF.

This clonotype was counted ten times or more. This rearrangement joins TRBV29-1 to TRBJ2-2, with 10 bases matching TRBD2. The CDR3 is 15 residues long. The germline V gene has CDR1 SQVTM and CDR2 ANQGSEA. Unmatched junction bases numbered 2, after V lost 2 bases and J lost 2 bases. CDR3 amino acids: CSVEPSGRNTGELFF. The DNA for the CDR3 is TGCAGCGTTGAACCTAGCGGGAGAAACACCGGGGAGCTGTTTTTT.

There are a few counts of this clonotype. V and J are TRBV5-1 and TRBJ1-4, with 8 bases that match TRBD1. Trimming took 3 bases from V and 2 from J; bases not matched to a gene: 12. The germline gives CDR1 SGHRS, CDR2 YFSETQ. This CDR3 region has 18 residues. CDR3 amino acids: CASSSDRGQPATNEKLFF. The CDR3 DNA reads as TGCGCCAGCAGCTCAGACAGGGGACAACCGGCGACTAATGAAAAACTGTTTTTT. Full variable domain (remainder filled in from reference TRBV5-1 and TRBJ1-4): KAGVTQTPRYLIKTRGQQVTLSCSPISGHRSVSWYQQTPGQGLQFLFEYFSETQRNKGNFPGRFSGRQFSNSRSEMNVSTLELGDSALYLCASSSDRGQPATNEKLFFGSGTQLSVL.

The table lists this clonotype with many counts. The gene calls are TRBV5-6 and TRBJ1-1; 10 nucleotides line up with TRBD1. Germline values: CDR1 SGHDT, CDR2 YYEEEE. Trimming at V came to 7 bases and at J to 4 bases, leaving 7 bases not matched to a gene. The length of the CDR3 is 14 residues. The CDR3 reads CASARQGAGTEAFF. As DNA, the CDR3 is TGTGCCAGCGCAAGACAGGGGGCGGGCACTGAAGCTTTCTTT.

This clonotype appeared many times. The V and J genes are TRBV12-3 or TRBV12-4 and TRBJ1-6, with 7 bases that match TRBD1. This CDR3 contains 15 residues. Trimming at V came to 2 bases and at J to 9 bases, leaving 7 bases not matched to a gene. The CDR3 loop is CASSLRRGLGSPLHF. The CDR3, as DNA: TGTGCCAGCAGTTTAAGGAGGGGGCTGGGTTCACCCCTCCACTTT.

This clonotype was seen repeatedly, ten times or more. The V and J genes are TRBV5-5 and TRBJ1-2; 7 nucleotides agree with TRBD1. The germline V gene has CDR1 SGHKS and CDR2 YYEKEE (reference sequence). Trimming at V came to 2 bases and at J to 5 bases, leaving 3 bases not matched to a gene. The CDR3 totals 13 residues. The CDR3 nucleotides read TGTGCCAGCAGCTTATACAGGGGATATGGCTACACCTTC. It translates to CASSLYRGYGYTF.

This chain uses TRBV6-6 with TRBJ2-6; D is uncertain. CDR3 size: 11 residues. From germline, CDR1 is MNHNY and CDR2 SVGAGI (reference sequence). CDR3 coding DNA: TGTGCAATATCTGGGGCCAACGTCCTGACTTTC. The encoded protein is CAISGANVLTF.

This clonotype was recorded many times. The chain has TRBV14 and TRBJ2-1, with 10 positions matching TRBD1. V was pared by 5 bases and J by 14 bases, with 9 bases of the junction left unmatched. The CDR3 has 13 amino acids. Germline values: CDR1 SGHDN, CDR2 FVKESK. CDR3 region: CASSSFTGTGEFF. CDR3 DNA sequence: TGTGCCAGCAGCTCTTTCACCGGGACAGGGGAGTTCTTC.

This clonotype was detected many times. The chain recombines TRBV2 with TRBJ1-2; D is possibly TRBD1 (6 bases). The CDR3 is 12 residues long. The V and J ends lost 6 bases and 4 bases respectively, with 9 bases between them. Germline V gene sequence: CDR1 SNHLY, CDR2 FYNNEI. Here the CDR3 reads CASSKDSYGYTF. The CDR3 nucleotides read TGTGCCAGCAGCAAGGACAGCTATGGCTACACCTTC. The full variable domain, its missing parts supplied by reference TRBV2 and TRBJ1-2, is EPEVTQTPSHQVTQMGQEVILRCVPISNHLYFYWYRQILGQKVEFLVSFYNNEISEKSEIFDDQFSVERPDGSNFTLKIRSTKLEDSAMYFCASSKDSYGYTFGSGTRLTVV.